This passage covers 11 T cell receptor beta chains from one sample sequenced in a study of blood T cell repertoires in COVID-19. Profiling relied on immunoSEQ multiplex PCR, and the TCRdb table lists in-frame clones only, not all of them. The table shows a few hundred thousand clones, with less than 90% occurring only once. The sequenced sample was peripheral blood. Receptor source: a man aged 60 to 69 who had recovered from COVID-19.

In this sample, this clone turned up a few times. In DNA form, the CDR3 reads TGTGCCAGCAGCTTAAGGGGCTCAGGTCAGAACACCGGGGAGCTGTTTTTT. Translated: CASSLRGSGQNTGELFF. The J gene is TRBJ2-2, the V gene TRBV7-8; possibly TRBD1 for D (5 bases). The CDR3 contains 17 residues. Deletions cut 2 bases from V and 1 base from J, with 14 bases between. Germline V gene sequence: CDR1 SGHVS, CDR2 FQNEAQ.

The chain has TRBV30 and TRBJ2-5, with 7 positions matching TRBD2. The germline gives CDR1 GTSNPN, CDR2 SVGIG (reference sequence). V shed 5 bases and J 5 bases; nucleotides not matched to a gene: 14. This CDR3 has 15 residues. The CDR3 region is CAWVISGLGSETQYF. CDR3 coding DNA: TGTGCCTGGGTTATTAGCGGGTTAGGTTCGGAGACCCAGTACTTC.

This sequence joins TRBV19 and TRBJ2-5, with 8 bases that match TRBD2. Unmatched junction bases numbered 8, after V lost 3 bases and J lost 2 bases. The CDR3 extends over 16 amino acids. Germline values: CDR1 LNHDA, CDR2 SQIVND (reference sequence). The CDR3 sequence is CASSILASGPQETQYF. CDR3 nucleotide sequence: TGTGCCAGTAGTATCCTTGCTAGCGGGCCACAAGAGACCCAGTACTTC.

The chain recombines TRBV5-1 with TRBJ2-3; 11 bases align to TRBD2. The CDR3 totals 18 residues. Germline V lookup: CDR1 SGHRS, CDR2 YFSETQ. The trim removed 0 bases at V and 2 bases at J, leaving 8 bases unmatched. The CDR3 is CASSLGLAGGPYTDTQYF. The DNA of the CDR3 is TGCGCCAGCAGCTTGGGTTTAGCGGGAGGGCCGTACACAGATACGCAGTATTTT.

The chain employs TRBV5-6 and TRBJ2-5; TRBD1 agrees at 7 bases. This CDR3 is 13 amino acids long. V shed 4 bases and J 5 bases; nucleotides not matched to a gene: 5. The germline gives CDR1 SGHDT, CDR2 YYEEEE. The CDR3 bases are TGTGCCAGCAGCCAGACAGGGTCCGAGACCCAGTACTTC. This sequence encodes CASSQTGSETQYF.

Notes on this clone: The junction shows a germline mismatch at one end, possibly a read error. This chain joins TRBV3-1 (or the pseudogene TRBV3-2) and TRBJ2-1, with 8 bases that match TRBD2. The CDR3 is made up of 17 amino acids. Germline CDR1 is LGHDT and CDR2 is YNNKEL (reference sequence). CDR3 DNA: TGTGCCAGCAGTCAAGGGGTCGCGGGGGGAACCTACAATGAGCAGTTCTTC. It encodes CASSQGVAGGTYNEQFF.

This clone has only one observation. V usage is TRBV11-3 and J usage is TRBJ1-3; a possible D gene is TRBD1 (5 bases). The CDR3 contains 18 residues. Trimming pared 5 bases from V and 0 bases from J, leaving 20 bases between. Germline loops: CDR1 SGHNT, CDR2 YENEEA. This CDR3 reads CASSPGAGTQSSGNTIYF. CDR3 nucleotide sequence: TGTGCCAGCAGCCCGGGAGCCGGGACTCAGAGCTCTGGAAACACCATATATTTT.

In DNA form, the CDR3 reads TGTGCCAGCAGCTTGGGCGGGTTCTCTGGGGCCAACGTCCTGACTTTC. It translates to CASSLGGFSGANVLTF. The chain couples TRBV5-8 to TRBJ2-6, with a weak D call TRBD2 (5 bases). Trimming removed 0 bases at V and 0 bases at J, with 7 bases between. The CDR3 spans 16 residues. Germline CDR1 and CDR2: SGHTS and YDEGEE.

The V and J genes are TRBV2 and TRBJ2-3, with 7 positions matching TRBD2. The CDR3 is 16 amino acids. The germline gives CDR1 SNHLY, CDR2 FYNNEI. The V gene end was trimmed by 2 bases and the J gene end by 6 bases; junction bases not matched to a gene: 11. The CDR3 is CASSEWGGSPADTQYF. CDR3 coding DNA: TGTGCCAGCAGTGAATGGGGGGGGAGTCCCGCGGATACGCAGTATTTT.

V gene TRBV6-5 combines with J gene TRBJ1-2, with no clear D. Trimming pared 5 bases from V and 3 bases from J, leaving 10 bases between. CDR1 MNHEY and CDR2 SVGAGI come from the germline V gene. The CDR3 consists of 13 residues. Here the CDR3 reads CASSRLVDYGYTF. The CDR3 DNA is TGTGCCAGCAGTCGACTGGTGGACTATGGCTACACCTTC.

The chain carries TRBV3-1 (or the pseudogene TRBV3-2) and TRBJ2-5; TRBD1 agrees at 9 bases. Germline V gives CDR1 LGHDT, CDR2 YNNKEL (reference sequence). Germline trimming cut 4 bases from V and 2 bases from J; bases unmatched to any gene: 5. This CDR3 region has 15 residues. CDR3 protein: CASSRQGDPQETQYF. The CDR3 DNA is TGTGCCAGCAGCCGACAGGGGGACCCTCAAGAGACCCAGTACTTC.